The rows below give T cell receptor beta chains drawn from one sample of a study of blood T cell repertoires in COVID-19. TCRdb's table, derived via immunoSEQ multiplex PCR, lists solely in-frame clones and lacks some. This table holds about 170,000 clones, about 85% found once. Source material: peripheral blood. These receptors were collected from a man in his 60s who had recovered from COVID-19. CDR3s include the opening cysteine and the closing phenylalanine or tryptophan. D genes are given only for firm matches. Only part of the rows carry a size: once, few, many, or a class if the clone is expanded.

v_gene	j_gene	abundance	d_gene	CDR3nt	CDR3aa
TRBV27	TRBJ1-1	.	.	TGTGCCAGCAGTTCCCGGGAAAACACTGAAGCTTTCTTT	CASSSRENTEAFF
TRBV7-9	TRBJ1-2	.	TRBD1	TGTGCCAGCAGCGATACAGGGGTTTACACCTTC	CASSDTGVYTF
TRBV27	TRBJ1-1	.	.	TGTGCCAGCAGTTTAAGGAGCGACACTGAAGCTTTCTTT	CASSLRSDTEAFF
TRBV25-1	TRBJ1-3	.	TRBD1	TGTGCCAGCAGTGAATCAGGCAGGGGGCTTTTCGGAAACACCATATATTTT	CASSESGRGLFGNTIYF
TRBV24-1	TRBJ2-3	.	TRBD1	TGTGCCACCAGTGACCCTCGGACAGGTTCTAGCACAGATACGCAGTATTTT	CATSDPRTGSSTDTQYF
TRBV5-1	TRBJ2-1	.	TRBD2	TGCGCCAGCAGCCCGGGACTAGCGGGGGGGCGCTCCTACAATGAGCAGTTCTTC	CASSPGLAGGRSYNEQFF
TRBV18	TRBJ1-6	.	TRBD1	TGTGCCAGCTCAGGACAGGGGCAGGGAAATTCACCCCTCCACTTT	CASSGQGQGNSPLHF
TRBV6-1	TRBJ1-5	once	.	TGTGCCAGCAGTGAGATGAAGGGGAAGAGCAATCAGCCCCAGCATTTT	CASSEMKGKSNQPQHF
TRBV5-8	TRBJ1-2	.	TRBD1	TGTGCCAGCAGCTTCGGGGGGCCCGGGACAGGCGTTTGGGGCTACACCTTC	CASSFGGPGTGVWGYTF
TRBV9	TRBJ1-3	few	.	TGTGCCAGCAGCGTAGGACTCTTCTCTGGAAACACCATATATTTT	CASSVGLFSGNTIYF
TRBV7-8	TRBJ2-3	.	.	TGTGCCAGCAGCTTTTTCCGAGGGACTGCCACAGATACGCAGTATTTT	CASSFFRGTATDTQYF
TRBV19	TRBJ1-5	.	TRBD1	TGTGCCAGTACGGCAGGGGGATATAGCAATCAGCCCCAGCATTTT	CASTAGGYSNQPQHF
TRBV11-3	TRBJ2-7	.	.	TGTGCCAGCAGCTTAGTGGCATCCTCCTACGAGCAGTACTTC	CASSLVASSYEQYF
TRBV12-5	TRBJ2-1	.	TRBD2	TGTGCTAGTGGTCTCCCTCTAGCGGGGGGTTACAATGAGCAGTTCTTC	CASGLPLAGGYNEQFF
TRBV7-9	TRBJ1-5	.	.	TGTGCCAGCAGCTCGAGCACCCAGCCCCAGCATTTT	CASSSSTQPQHF
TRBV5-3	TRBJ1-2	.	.	TGTGCCAGAAGCTCTGGCTTGGATGGCTACACCTTC	CARSSGLDGYTF
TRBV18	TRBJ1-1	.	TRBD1	TGTGCCAGCTCACCTCGGGACAGGGGGGAGAACACTGAAGCTTTCTTT	CASSPRDRGENTEAFF
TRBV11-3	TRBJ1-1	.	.	TGTGCCAGCAGGGGGTCTGGGGGGACTGAAGCTTTCTTT	CASRGSGGTEAFF
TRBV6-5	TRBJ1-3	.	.	TGTGCCAGCAGCCCCTTAGGGGGAGGAAACACCATATATTTT	CASSPLGGGNTIYF
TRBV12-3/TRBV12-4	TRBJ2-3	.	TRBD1	TGTGCCGGCAGTTTACAGGGGCCAGATACGCAGTATTTT	CAGSLQGPDTQYF
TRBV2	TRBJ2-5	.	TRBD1	TGTGCCAGCAGGAGGTGGACAGGGCCAGAGACCCAGTACTTC	CASRRWTGPETQYF
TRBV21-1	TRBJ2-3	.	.	TGTGCCAGCAGCGCACCGGGACAGGGATCAGATACGCAGTATTTT	CASSAPGQGSDTQYF
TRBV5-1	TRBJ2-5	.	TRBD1	TGCGCCAGCAGCTGGCAGGGACAGGGCGGAGAGACCCAGTACTTC	CASSWQGQGGETQYF
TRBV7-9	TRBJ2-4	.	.	TGTGCCAGCAGCCCAACCCTGGGGGCCTCTTTCGGCAAAAACATTCAGTACTTC	CASSPTLGASFGKNIQYF
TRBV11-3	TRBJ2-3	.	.	TGTGCCAGCAGCTTTGCCAGGGCTAGCACAGATACGCAGTATTTT	CASSFARASTDTQYF
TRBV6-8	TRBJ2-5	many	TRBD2	TGTGCCAGCAGTATAGCGGGGGGGCAAGGGACCCAGTACTTC	CASSIAGGQGTQYF
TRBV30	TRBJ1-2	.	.	TGTGCCTGCCGTGACAACCCCTATGGCTACACCTTC	CACRDNPYGYTF
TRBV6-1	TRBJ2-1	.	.	TGTGCCAGCAGTGAGTTATCTGGGGGGAGTGAGCAGTTCTTC	CASSELSGGSEQFF
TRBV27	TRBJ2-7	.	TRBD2	TGTGCCAGCAGTTTGGGGGGGAAGACTTACGAGCAGTACTTC	CASSLGGKTYEQYF
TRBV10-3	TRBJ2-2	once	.	TGTGCCATCAGTGAGTCTGCTGCGGGGCGAACCGGGGAGCTGTTTTTT	CAISESAAGRTGELFF
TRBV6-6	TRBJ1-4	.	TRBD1	TGTGCCAGCAGTACGGGACAGGGGCATGAAAAACTGTTTTTT	CASSTGQGHEKLFF
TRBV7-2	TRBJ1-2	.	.	TGTGCCAGCAGTACCGGAATTCGGGGGGATGCAGAGGGCTACACCTTC	CASSTGIRGDAEGYTF
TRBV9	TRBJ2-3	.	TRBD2	TGTGCCAGCAGCGTACTAGCGGGGAGCACAGATACGCAGTATTTT	CASSVLAGSTDTQYF
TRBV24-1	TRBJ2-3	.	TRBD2	TGTGCCACCAGTGACCCCAGCGGGGGTTACACAGATACGCAGTATTTT	CATSDPSGGYTDTQYF
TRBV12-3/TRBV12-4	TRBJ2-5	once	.	TGTGCCAGCAGTTTTGTAGAAGAGACCCAGTACTTC	CASSFVEETQYF
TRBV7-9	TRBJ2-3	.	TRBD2	TGTGCCAGCAGCCGAGCGGGGGGGCAAGATACGCAGTATTTT	CASSRAGGQDTQYF
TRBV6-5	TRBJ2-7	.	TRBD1	TGTGCCAGACAGGGGAGAGATTCCTACGAGCAGTACTTC	CARQGRDSYEQYF
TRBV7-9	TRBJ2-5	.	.	TGTGCCAGCAGCTTATTGGCTGCACAAGAGACCCAGTACTTC	CASSLLAAQETQYF
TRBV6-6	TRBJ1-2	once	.	TGTGCCAGCAGTTACACAGGGGGCTACACCTTC	CASSYTGGYTF
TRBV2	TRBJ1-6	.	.	TGTGCCAGCAGGGTTCATCCGGGTTCACCCCTCCACTTT	CASRVHPGSPLHF
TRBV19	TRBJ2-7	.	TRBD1	TGTGCCAGTAGTACAGGGGGCTTTTCCTACGAGCAGTACTTC	CASSTGGFSYEQYF
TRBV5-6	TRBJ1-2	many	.	TGTGCCAGCAGCTTGGTGGGGGCGCAGAACTATGGCTACACCTTC	CASSLVGAQNYGYTF
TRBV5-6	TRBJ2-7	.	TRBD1	TGTGCCAGCAGCTTTGGACAGGGCTCCTACGAGCAGTACTTC	CASSFGQGSYEQYF
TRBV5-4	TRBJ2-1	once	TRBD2	TGTGCCAGCAGCTTGGGTGGTAGCGGGGGGTTAAATGAGCAGTTCTTC	CASSLGGSGGLNEQFF
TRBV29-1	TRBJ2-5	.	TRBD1	TGCAGCGTTGTCCACCCGGGACAGGGAGGAGAGACCCAGTACTTC	CSVVHPGQGGETQYF
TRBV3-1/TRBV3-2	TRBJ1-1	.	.	TGTGCCAGCAGCCACGACTGGAGAGTCACTGAAGCTTTCTTT	CASSHDWRVTEAFF
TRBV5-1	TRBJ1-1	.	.	TGCGCCAGCAGCTTACCGACAGGAGCCACTGAAGCTTTCTTT	CASSLPTGATEAFF
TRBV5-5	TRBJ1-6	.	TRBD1	TGTGCCAGCAGCTGGGGGTCGAGGGGGCATTATAATTCACCCCTCCACTTT	CASSWGSRGHYNSPLHF
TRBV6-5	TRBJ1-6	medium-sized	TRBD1	TGTGCCACCACTCAGGGGGCGCCGGGTTCACCCCTCCACTTT	CATTQGAPGSPLHF
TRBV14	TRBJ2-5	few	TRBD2	TGTGCCAGCAGCCAAGATTCCGGGGGGCAAGAGACCCAGTACTTC	CASSQDSGGQETQYF
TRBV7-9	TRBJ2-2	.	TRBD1	TGTGCCTGTGGGACAGGGAACACCGGGGAGCTGTTTTTT	CACGTGNTGELFF
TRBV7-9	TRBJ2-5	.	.	TGTGCCAGCAGCTTAGTAGTGAATAAAGAGACCCAGTACTTC	CASSLVVNKETQYF